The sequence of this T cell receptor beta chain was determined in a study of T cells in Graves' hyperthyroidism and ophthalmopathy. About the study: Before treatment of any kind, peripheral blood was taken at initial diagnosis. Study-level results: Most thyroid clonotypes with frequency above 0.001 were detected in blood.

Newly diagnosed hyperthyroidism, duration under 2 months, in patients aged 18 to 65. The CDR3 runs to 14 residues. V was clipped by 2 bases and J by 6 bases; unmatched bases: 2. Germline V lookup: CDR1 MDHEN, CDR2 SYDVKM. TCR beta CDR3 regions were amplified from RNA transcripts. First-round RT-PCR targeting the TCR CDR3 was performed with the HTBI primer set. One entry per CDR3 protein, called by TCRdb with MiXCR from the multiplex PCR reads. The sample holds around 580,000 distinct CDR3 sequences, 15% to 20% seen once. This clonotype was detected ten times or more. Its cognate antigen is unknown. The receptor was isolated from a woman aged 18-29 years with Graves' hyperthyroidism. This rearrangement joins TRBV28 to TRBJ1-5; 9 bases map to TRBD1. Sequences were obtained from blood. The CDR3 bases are TGTGCCAGCAGTTTACCACAGGGGGCTCAGCCCCAGCATTTT. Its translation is CASSLPQGAQPQHF.